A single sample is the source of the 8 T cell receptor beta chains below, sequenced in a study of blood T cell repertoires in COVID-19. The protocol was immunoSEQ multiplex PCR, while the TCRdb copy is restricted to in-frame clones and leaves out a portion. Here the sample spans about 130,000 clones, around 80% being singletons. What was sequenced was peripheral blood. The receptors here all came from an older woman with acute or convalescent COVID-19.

The CDR3: CASSESGQGHMRYF. The CDR3 coding sequence is TGCGCCAGCAGTGAGTCTGGGCAGGGACATATGCGGTACTTC. V usage is TRBV10-1 and J usage is TRBJ2-7; tentative D call: TRBD1 (6 bases). Trimming left V 0 bases short and J 12 bases short, with 18 bases between. Per germline, CDR1 WNHNN and CDR2 SYGVQD (reference sequence). CDR3 length equals 14 residues.

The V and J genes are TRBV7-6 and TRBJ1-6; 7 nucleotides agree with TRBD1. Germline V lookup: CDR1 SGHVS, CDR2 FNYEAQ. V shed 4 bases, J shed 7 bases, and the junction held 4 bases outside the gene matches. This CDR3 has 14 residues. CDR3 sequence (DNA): TGTGCCAGCAGCTCGACAGGGCGGAATTCACCCCTCCACTTT. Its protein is CASSSTGRNSPLHF. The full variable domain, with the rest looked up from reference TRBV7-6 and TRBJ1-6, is GAGVSQSPRYKVTKRGQDVALRCDPISGHVSLYWYRQALGQGPEFLTYFNYEAQQDKSGLPNDRFSAERPEGSISTLTIQRTEQRDSAMYRCASSSTGRNSPLHFGNGTRLTVT.

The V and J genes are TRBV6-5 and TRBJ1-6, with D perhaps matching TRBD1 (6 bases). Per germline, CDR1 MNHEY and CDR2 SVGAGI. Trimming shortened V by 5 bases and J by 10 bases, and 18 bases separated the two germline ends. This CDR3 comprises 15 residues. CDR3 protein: CASSRTQGQGSPLHF. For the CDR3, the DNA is TGTGCCAGCAGTAGGACCCAGGGGCAGGGGTCACCCCTCCACTTT.

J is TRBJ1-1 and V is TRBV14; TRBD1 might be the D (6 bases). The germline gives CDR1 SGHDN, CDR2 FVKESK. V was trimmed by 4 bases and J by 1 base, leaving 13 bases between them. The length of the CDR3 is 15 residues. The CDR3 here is CASSRTKGQNTEAFF. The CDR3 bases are TGTGCCAGCAGCCGTACAAAGGGACAGAACACTGAAGCTTTCTTT.

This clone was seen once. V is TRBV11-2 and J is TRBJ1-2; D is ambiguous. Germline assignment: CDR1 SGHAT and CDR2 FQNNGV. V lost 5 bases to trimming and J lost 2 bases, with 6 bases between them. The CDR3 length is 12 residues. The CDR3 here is CASSELNYGYTF. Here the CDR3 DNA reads TGTGCCAGCAGCGAACTCAACTATGGCTACACCTTC.

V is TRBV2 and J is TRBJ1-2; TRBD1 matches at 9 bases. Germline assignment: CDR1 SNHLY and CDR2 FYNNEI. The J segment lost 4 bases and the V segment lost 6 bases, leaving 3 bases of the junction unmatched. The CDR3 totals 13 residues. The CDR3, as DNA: TGTGCCAGCAGGACAGGGGGTAGCTATGGCTACACCTTC. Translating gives CASRTGGSYGYTF.

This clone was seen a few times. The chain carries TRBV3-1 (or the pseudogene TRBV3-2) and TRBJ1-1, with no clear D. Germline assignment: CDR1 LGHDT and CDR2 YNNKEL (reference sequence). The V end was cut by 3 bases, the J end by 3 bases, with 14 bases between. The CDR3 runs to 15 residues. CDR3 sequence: CASSQGPALDTEAFF. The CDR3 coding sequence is TGTGCCAGCAGCCAGGGCCCCGCCTTGGACACTGAAGCTTTCTTT.

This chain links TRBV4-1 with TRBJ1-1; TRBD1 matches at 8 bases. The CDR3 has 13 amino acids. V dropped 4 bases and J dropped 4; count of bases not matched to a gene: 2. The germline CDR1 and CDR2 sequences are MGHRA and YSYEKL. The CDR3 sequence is CASSRTGFTEAFF. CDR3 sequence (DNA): TGCGCCAGCAGCCGGACAGGGTTCACTGAAGCTTTCTTT.